The 2 T cell receptor beta chains presented below share a single source sample, sequenced in a study of cytomegalovirus exposure and HLA in healthy donors. PCR employed 60 Vbeta and 13 Jbeta primers. Sequencing was performed with immunoSEQ multiplex PCR; in TCRdb, only in-frame clones are kept and a portion is missing. This sample yields some 150,000 clones, of which 65% to 85% are seen a single time; roughly 7.5% belongs to the top ten. Sequenced material: PBMCs. Receptors were obtained from a woman in her 30s in good health and CMV-seropositive.

J is TRBJ2-5 and V is TRBV25-1; 7 bases match TRBD2. V gave up 4 bases and J gave up 5 bases; unmatched junction bases: 13. The CDR3 consists of 16 residues. Looked up from germline, CDR1 is MGHDK and CDR2 is SYGVNS. CDR3 in amino acids: CASSGEGKAPRETQYF. In DNA, the CDR3 is TGTGCCAGCAGTGGGGAGGGGAAGGCGCCTCGGGAGACCCAGTACTTC. Together with reference TRBV25-1 and TRBJ2-5, the CDR3 gives the full variable domain: EADIYQTPRYLVIGTGKKITLECSQTMGHDKMYWYQQDPGMELHLIHYSYGVNSTEKGDLSSESTVSRIRTEHFPLTLESARPSHTSQYLCASSGEGKAPRETQYFGPGTRLLVL.

The table lists this clone with a count of one. The CDR3, as DNA: TGCGCCAGCAGCTTGAACAGACAAGATACGCAGTATTTT. Amino acids: CASSLNRQDTQYF. This sequence joins TRBV5-1 and TRBJ2-3; D is unclear. The CDR3 totals 13 residues. Trimming took off 1 base at V and 5 bases at J, with 8 bases between the two ends. Germline CDR1 and CDR2: SGHRS and YFSETQ.